This T cell receptor (beta chain) comes out of a study of T-cell reconstitution after alpha-beta-depleted transplantation in children. Unique molecular identifiers were used in preparing the TCRbeta library. MiXCR, applied by TCRdb to the PCR reads, yields one record per CDR3 protein. The sample lists over 200,000 distinct CDR3 sequences; 11% were seen once. This clonotype was counted many times. What it binds is not known. The study, taken as a whole, reports: Newly produced T cells mostly accounted for T-cell counts and diversity one year post-transplant.

The CDR3 is 15 amino acids. The V gene's germline CDR1 is SGHTA and CDR2 FQGNSA. The germline V and J ends were trimmed by 5 bases and 2 bases, with 15 bases remaining between them. The specimen comprised PBMCs, sampled before TCRalphabeta/CD19-depleted stem cell transplant. The TCR sequence derives from a child younger than two with acute myeloid leukemia, due to receive a stem cell transplant. The chain recombines TRBV7-2 with TRBJ2-5; D is perhaps TRBD1 or TRBD2 (5 bases each). CDR3 nucleotides: TGTGCCAGCAGCAACCGGGACGGATTACAAGAGACCCAGTACTTC. The encoded protein is CASSNRDGLQETQYF.